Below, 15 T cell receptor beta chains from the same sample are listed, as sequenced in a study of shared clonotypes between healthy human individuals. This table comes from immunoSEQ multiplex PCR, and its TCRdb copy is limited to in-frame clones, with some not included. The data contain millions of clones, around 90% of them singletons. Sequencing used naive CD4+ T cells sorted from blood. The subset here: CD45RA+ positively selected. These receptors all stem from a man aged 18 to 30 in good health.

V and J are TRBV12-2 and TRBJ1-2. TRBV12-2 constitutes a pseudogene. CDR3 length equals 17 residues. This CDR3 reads CASRTRVLAAPNYGYTF. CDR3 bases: TGTGCAAGTCGCACTAGGGTTTTGGCAGCACCTAACTATGGCTACACCTTC.

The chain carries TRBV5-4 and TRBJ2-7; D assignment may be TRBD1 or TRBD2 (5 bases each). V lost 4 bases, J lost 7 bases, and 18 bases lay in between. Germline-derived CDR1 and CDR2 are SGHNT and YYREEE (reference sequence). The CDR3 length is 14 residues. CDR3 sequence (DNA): TGTGCCAGCAGCAATCAGGGACGTCCTCGGGAGCAGTACTTC. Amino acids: CASSNQGRPREQYF.

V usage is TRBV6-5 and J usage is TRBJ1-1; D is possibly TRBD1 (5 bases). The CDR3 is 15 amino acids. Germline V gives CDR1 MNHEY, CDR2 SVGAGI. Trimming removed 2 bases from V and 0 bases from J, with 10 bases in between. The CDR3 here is CASSYGTRMNTEAFF. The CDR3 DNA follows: TGTGCCAGCAGTTACGGGACTAGAATGAACACTGAAGCTTTCTTT.

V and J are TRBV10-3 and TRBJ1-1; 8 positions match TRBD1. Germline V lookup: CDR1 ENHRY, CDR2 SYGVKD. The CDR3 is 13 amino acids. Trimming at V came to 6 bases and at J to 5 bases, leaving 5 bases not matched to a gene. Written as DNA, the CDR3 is TGTGCCATCAGCTGGACAGGGAGTACTGAAGCTTTCTTT. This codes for CAISWTGSTEAFF.

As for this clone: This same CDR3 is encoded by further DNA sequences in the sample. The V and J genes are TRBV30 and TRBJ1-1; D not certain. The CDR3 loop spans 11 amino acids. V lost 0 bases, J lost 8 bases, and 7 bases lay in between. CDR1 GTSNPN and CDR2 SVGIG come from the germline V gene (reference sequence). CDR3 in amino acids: CAWSVRREAFF. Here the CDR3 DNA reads TGTGCCTGGAGTGTACGGAGGGAAGCTTTCTTT.

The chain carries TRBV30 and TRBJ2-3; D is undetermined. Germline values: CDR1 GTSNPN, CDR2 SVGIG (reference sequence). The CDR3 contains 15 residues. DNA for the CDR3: TGTACCACCTCCCCGGGCCTCGGGCCCCCAGATACGCAGTATTTT. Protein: CTTSPGLGPPDTQYF.

As DNA, the CDR3 is TGTGCCAGCAGCTTAGTTCCTGAGCAGCCCCAGCATTTT. Translation: CASSLVPEQPQHF. This rearrangement joins TRBV7-8 to TRBJ1-5; D gene unclear. Germline lookup yields CDR1 SGHVS and CDR2 FQNEAQ. V lost 1 base and J lost 7, with 8 bases in between. The CDR3 spans 13 residues.

CDR3 region: CASSSDRYYEQYF. The CDR3 region has the DNA TGTGCCAGTAGTAGCGACAGATACTACGAGCAGTACTTC. The rearrangement links TRBV19 to TRBJ2-7; D may be TRBD1 (5 bases). The CDR3 totals 13 residues. Per the germline V gene, CDR1 is LNHDA and CDR2 is SQIVND (reference sequence). Trimming stripped 4 bases from V and 3 bases from J, with 10 bases between. Combining the CDR3 with reference TRBV19 and TRBJ2-7 gives the whole variable domain DGGITQSPKYLFRKEGQNVTLSCEQNLNHDAMYWYRQDPGQGLRLIYYSQIVNDFQKGDIAEGYSVSREKKESFPLTVTSAQKNPTAFYLCASSSDRYYEQYFGPGTRLTVT.

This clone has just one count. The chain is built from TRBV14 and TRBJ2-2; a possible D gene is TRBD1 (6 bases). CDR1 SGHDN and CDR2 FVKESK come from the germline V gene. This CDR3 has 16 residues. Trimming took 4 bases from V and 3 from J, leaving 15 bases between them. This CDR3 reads CASSLRGRWDTGELFF. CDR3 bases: TGTGCCAGCAGCCTCAGGGGTCGATGGGACACCGGGGAGCTGTTTTTT.

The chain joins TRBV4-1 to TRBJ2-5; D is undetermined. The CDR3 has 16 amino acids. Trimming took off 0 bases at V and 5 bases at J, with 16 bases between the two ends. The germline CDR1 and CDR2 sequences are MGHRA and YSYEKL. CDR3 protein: CASSQDASGLSETQYF. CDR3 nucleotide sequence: TGCGCCAGCAGCCAAGACGCATCCGGGTTGAGTGAGACCCAGTACTTC.

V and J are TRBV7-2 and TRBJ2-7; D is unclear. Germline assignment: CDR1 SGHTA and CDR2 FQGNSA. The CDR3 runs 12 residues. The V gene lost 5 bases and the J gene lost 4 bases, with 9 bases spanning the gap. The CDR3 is CASSRTLYEQYF. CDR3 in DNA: TGTGCCAGCAGCCGGACCCTTTACGAGCAGTACTTC.

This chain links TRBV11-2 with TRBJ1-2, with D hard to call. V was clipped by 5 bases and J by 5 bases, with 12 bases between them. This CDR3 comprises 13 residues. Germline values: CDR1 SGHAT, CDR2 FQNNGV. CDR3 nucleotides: TGTGCCAGCAGCCTGGCGGGGAAATATGGCTACACCTTC. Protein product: CASSLAGKYGYTF. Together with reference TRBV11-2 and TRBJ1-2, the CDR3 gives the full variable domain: EAGVAQSPRYKIIEKRQSVAFWCNPISGHATLYWYQQILGQGPKLLIQFQNNGVVDDSQLPKDRFSAERLKGVDSTLKIQPAKLEDSAVYLCASSLAGKYGYTFGSGTRLTVV.

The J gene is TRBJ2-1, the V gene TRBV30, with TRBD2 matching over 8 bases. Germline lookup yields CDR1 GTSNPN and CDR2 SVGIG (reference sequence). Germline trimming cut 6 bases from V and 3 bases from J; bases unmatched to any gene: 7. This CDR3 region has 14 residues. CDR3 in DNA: TGTGCCTGTACTTCCGGGACTAGCTACAATGAGCAGTTCTTC. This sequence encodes CACTSGTSYNEQFF.

In DNA, the CDR3 is TGTGCCAGCAGCCAAGAGTCCGGACCCGAGACCCAGTACTTC. Its translation is CASSQESGPETQYF. J is TRBJ2-5 and V is TRBV4-2; D gene ambiguous. Germline assignment: CDR1 LGHNA and CDR2 YNFKEQ. V lost 0 bases, J lost 5 bases, and 10 bases lay in between. The CDR3 runs to 14 residues.

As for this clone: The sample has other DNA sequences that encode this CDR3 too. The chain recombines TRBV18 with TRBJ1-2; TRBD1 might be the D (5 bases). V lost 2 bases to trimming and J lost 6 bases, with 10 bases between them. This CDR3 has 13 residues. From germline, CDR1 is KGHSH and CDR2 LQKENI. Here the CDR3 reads CASSPRGSDGYTF. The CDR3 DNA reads TGTGCCAGCTCACCAAGGGGTTCCGATGGCTACACCTTC.